One sample yielded the 12 T cell receptor beta chains listed below, sequenced in a study of T cells expressing NK-cell markers (dated by TCRdb to between 2020 and 2021). The protocol used for the library was 5' RACE. The listed sequencing device is Illumina HiSeq 2000. Each CDR3 protein sequence appears as one entry after TCRdb reprocessed the reads, and no DNA is included. The sample's table lists a count of about 260,000 distinct CDR3 sequences. The top ten clonotypes cover about 0.39% of the sample. The material sequenced was blood T cells: a sorted CD56 or NKG2C T cell subset, CD4+ or CD8+ T cells, or bulk PBMC T cells (not recorded which). The receptors originated from a man between 18 and 29 years old in good health. Donor details come from another sample of the same person, matched by shared clones.

This chain joins TRBV20-1 and TRBJ2-1; checking the TCRdb D call of TRBD2 is not possible without DNA. The CDR3 sequence is 12 residues long. CDR1 and CDR2 (germline): DFQATT, SNEGSKA (reference sequence). CDR3 region: CSADISGAEQFF.

The rearrangement joins TRBV15 to TRBJ1-1; the D call of TRBD1 rests on TCRdb alone, since no DNA is present to check it. Germline loops: CDR1 LNHNV, CDR2 YYDKDF (reference sequence). The CDR3 extends over 14 amino acids. The CDR3 loop is CATSRAGTDKEAFF.

V and J are TRBV2 and TRBJ2-4; TCRdb returns TRBD1, unconfirmable since there is no DNA. Germline loops: CDR1 SNHLY, CDR2 FYNNEI. CDR3 length equals 16 residues. This chain's CDR3 is CASSERLDRGRDIQYF.

V and J are TRBV6-4 and TRBJ2-7; TCRdb picks TRBD1, but there is no DNA to check that call. Germline V gives CDR1 MRHNA, CDR2 SNTAGT. CDR3 size: 15 residues. CDR3 sequence: CASRDNGAASYEQYF.

CDR3 sequence reads: CASSLTGTSGLSSYNEQFF. The chain is built from TRBV6-1 and TRBJ2-1; TCRdb's D call of TRBD2 is untestable without DNA. CDR3 length: 19 residues. CDR1 and CDR2 (germline): MNHNS, SASEGT.

The V gene is TRBV20-1, the J gene TRBJ2-1; the TCRdb D gene call, TRBD2, has no DNA to confirm it. CDR3 length: 15 amino acids. Germline CDR1 DFQATT, CDR2 SNEGSKA (reference sequence). CDR3 residues: CSARGGLAGYNEQFF.

The chain employs TRBV12-3 or TRBV12-4 and TRBJ2-2; TCRdb returns TRBD2, unconfirmable since there is no DNA. The CDR3 spans 17 residues. This CDR3 is CASSDPRLAGLTGELFF.

CDR3 amino acids: CASSYSGGREKGGYTF. The chain employs TRBV6-5 and TRBJ1-2; without DNA, the TCRdb call of TRBD1 cannot be checked. There are 16 residues in the CDR3. CDR1 MNHEY and CDR2 SVGAGI come from the germline V gene.

The chain has TRBV4-1 and TRBJ2-1. CDR3 length equals 17 residues. CDR1 and CDR2 (germline): MGHRA, YSYEKL. The CDR3 is CASKPSWTGEPYNEQFF.

J is TRBJ2-7 and V is TRBV12-3 or TRBV12-4. There are 15 residues in the CDR3. CDR3 sequence reads: CASSLWGTSSYEQYF.

This chain's CDR3 is CSARARGRADNEQFF. The V gene is TRBV20-1, the J gene TRBJ2-1; TCRdb's assignment of TRBD2 cannot be checked, as there is no DNA. CDR3 size: 15 residues. CDR1 DFQATT and CDR2 SNEGSKA come from the germline V gene (reference sequence).

V is TRBV6-2 or TRBV6-3 and J is TRBJ2-5; TCRdb returns TRBD1, unconfirmable since there is no DNA. The CDR3 covers 12 residues. The germline V gene encodes CDR1 MNHEY and CDR2 SVGEGT. The chain's CDR3 is CASRGAGETQYF.